The subject of this entry is one T cell receptor beta chain. CDR1 is SGHTA and CDR2 is FQGNSA in the germline V gene. The CDR3 length is 16 residues. V shed 5 bases and J shed 3 bases, with 16 bases lying between them. Per the original data handling: How many nucleated cells were present was estimated from reference gene primer amplification. Assay used: immunoSEQ multiplex PCR; TCRdb lists only in-frame clones, some missing. V, J and clone size were drawn from that table, and D and trimming were deduced from the DNA. The sample has around 200,000 clones, approximately 87% seen once; the top ten hold less than 25%. This sample was included in a study of blood T cell repertoires in COVID-19. Study information: COVID-19 samples from acute and convalescent phases originated in the United States, Italy and Spain. T cells, B-cell-depleted T cells, or PBMCs provided the cDNA or gDNA that served as material.

What was sequenced was peripheral blood. This chain links TRBV7-2 with TRBJ1-4; D is undetermined. This sequence was found in a man between 65 and 85 years old with active or convalescent COVID-19. The CDR3 nucleotides are TGTGCCAGCAGCCTACACCCGCCGGGGTCTAATGAAAAACTGTTTTTT. Amino acid sequence: CASSLHPPGSNEKLFF.